The source of this T cell receptor beta chain is a study of PD-1 blockade in classical Hodgkin lymphoma. Study results and limitations: The study found that TCR diversity rose significantly by C4D1 in CD4+ but not CD8+ cells. Patients who responded completely had about the same baseline diversity as newly diagnosed patients. Newly diagnosed patients were said to have less baseline TCR diversity than healthy donors did.

Every patient relapsed after autologous stem cell transplantation, and brentuximab vedotin exposure varied. Libraries were prepared by immunoSEQ multiplex PCR; TCRdb keeps only in-frame clonotypes and omits some of them. The sample lists about 39,000 clones; 88% were seen once. This CDR3 region has 16 residues. CDR1 is SGHTA and CDR2 is FQGTGA in the germline V gene. Comment on this clone: The antigen remains undetermined. The junction and the germline gene differ at one end; a read error may be behind it.

This TCR was sampled from a human donor with classical Hodgkin lymphoma. The rearrangement links TRBV7-3 to TRBJ2-1; 13 bases agree with TRBD2. The sample was peripheral blood mononuclear cells (PBMCs), taken at baseline. The CDR3 coding sequence is TGTGCCAGCAGCCTAACTAGCGGGAGGGCGGGTAATGAGCAGTTCTTC. It codes for CASSLTSGRAGNEQFF. Using reference TRBV7-3 and TRBJ2-1 for the parts outside the CDR3, the full variable domain is GAGVSQTPSNKVTEKGKYVELRCDPISGHTALYWYRQSLGQGPEFLIYFQGTGAADDSGLPNDRFFAVRPEGSVSTLKIQRTERGDSAVYLCASSLTSGRAGNEQFFGPGTRLTVL.